The clone carrying this T cell receptor (beta chain) was counted only a few times. Its antigen is still unknown. This record comes from a study of shared clonotypes between healthy human individuals. Study-wide points: Some clonotypes were shared by all four sorted-subset donors, while others were not shared. The non-shared ones had lower generation probabilities than the shared ones.

Germline-derived CDR1 and CDR2 are ENHRY and SYGVKD. The CDR3 loop spans 14 amino acids. V lost 6 bases and J lost 3; bases outside the gene matches: 4. Once extracted for a subset, genomic DNA was divided evenly among several immunoSEQ plates. The assay was immunoSEQ multiplex PCR, and TCRdb's table has in-frame clones only and misses some. Among more than 2 million clones listed, roughly 93% were seen once. Cells designated naive CD8 were CD45RO-negative and were positively selected for CCR7, with terminally differentiated effector memory CD45RA+ cells excluded. The receptor was isolated from a young man in good health. Some clones in this sample may be carry-over from other donors' samples. The chain has TRBV10-3 and TRBJ2-2; TRBD1 matches at 7 bases. The sequencing sample was made of naive CD8+ T cells from PBMCs. The CDR3 DNA follows: TGTGCCATCAGCGGGACAGTGGACACCGGGGAGCTGTTTTTT. This translates into CAISGTVDTGELFF.